This T cell receptor beta chain was profiled in a study of T cell responses to AZD1222 COVID-19 vaccine. The table came from immunoSEQ multiplex PCR; TCRdb's copy has only in-frame clones and leaves some out. The profile covers fewer than 200,000 clones, with around 89% appearing a single time and around 5.8% taken by the ten largest. Study-level points and caveats: Two AZD1222 doses significantly raised spike-specific TCR breadth and depth over controls. In all cases, repertoires were sampled only after the peak T cell response.

The CDR3 has 15 amino acids. Trimming took 0 bases from V and 1 from J, leaving 11 bases between them. The germline CDR1 and CDR2 sequences are GTSNPN and SVGIG (reference sequence). Of note for this clone: What it binds is not known.

This material consisted of peripheral blood, taken on day 0 of AZD1222 vaccination. V and J are TRBV30 and TRBJ2-3; D remains ambiguous. The receptor was isolated from an adult in good health. The CDR3 is CAWSVGIGGTDTQYF. CDR3 sequence (DNA): TGTGCCTGGAGTGTGGGGATAGGAGGCACAGATACGCAGTATTTT.